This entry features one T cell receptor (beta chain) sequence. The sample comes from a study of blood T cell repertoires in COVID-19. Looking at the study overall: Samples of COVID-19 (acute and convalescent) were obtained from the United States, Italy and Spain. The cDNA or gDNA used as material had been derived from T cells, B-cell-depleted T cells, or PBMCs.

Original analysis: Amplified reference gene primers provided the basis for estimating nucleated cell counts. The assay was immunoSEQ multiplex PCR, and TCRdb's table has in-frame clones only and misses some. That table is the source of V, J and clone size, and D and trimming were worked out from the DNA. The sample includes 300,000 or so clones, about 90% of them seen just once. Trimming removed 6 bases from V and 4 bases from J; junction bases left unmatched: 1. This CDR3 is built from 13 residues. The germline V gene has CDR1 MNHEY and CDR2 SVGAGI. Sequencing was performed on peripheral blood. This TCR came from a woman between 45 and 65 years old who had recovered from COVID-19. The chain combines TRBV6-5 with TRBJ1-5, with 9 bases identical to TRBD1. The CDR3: CASSGTGNQPQHF. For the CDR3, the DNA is TGTGCCAGCAGCGGGACAGGGAATCAGCCCCAGCATTTT.